These 26 T cell receptor beta chains came from one sample sequenced in a study of post-analysis software for immune sequencing data. Findings of the study overall: Five TRBV segments, including TRBV5-6, TRBV5-1 and TRBV20-1, were more frequent in patients than controls.

Unique-molecular-identifier-tagged TCR beta cDNA libraries were used. TCRdb recomputed calls from the PCR reads with MiXCR, one row per CDR3 protein. The sample has approximately 180,000 distinct CDR3 sequences; 30% are singletons. These TCRs' antigens remain unknown. Sequencing used blood. The source is a girl aged 5 to 17 with multiple sclerosis.

V usage is TRBV3-1 and J usage is TRBJ1-2, with 7 bases fitting TRBD1. V shed 3 bases, J shed 2 bases, and the junction held 15 bases outside the gene matches. The CDR3 is 18 amino acids. Germline V lookup: CDR1 LGHDT, CDR2 YNNKEL (reference sequence). CDR3 DNA: TGTGCCAGCAGCCACCCATTCGGGACAGCCAAGACCAACTATGGCTACACCTTC. Amino acids: CASSHPFGTAKTNYGYTF.

This clonotype has more than one count but fewer than ten. The chain recombines TRBV27 with TRBJ2-7, with 7 bases that match TRBD1. The end of the DNA aligns better with TRBJ2-5, so the J call may be wrong. This CDR3 region has 16 residues. Germline lookup yields CDR1 MNHEY and CDR2 SMNVEV (reference sequence). This CDR3 is CASRRIGQEQEATQYF. DNA for the CDR3: TGTGCCAGCAGACGGATCGGACAGGAGCAAGAGGCGACCCAGTACTTC.

CDR3 sequence (DNA): TGCGCCAGCAGCTTTTCTAGGATTCTCACCAAACAGGGGTATGGCTACACCTTC. It is translated as CASSFSRILTKQGYGYTF. The chain joins TRBV5-1 to TRBJ1-2, with 7 bases identical to TRBD1. Trimming took 2 bases from V and 5 from J; bases not matched to a gene: 18. This CDR3 comprises 18 residues. Germline V lookup: CDR1 SGHRS, CDR2 YFSETQ.

This clonotype came up many times. V and J are TRBV27 and TRBJ2-7, with 9 positions matching TRBD1. The trim removed 4 bases at V and 5 bases at J, leaving 9 bases unmatched. Germline-derived CDR1 and CDR2 are MNHEY and SMNVEV (reference sequence). The CDR3 has 15 amino acids. The DNA for the CDR3 is TGTGCCAGCAGTTCCCCGGGACAGGGACGAAACGAGCAGTACTTC. Protein product: CASSSPGQGRNEQYF.

The rearrangement uses TRBV28 and TRBJ2-4, with 8 bases aligning to TRBD2. Looked up from germline, CDR1 is MDHEN and CDR2 is SYDVKM. V lost 4 bases to trimming and J lost 1 base; unmatched junction nucleotides: 3. The CDR3 extends over 15 amino acids. CDR3 sequence reads: CASSSAGEAKNIQYF. The CDR3 region has the DNA TGTGCCAGCAGTTCAGCGGGAGAGGCCAAAAACATTCAGTACTTC.

This clonotype has only a few counts. The rearrangement joins TRBV20-1 to TRBJ2-1, with 13 bases that match TRBD2. The CDR3 runs 16 residues. V lost 1 base, J lost 1 base, and 1 base stayed unmatched. In germline, CDR1 is DFQATT, CDR2 SNEGSKA (reference sequence). CDR3: CSARGLAGGSYNEQFF. CDR3 coding DNA: TGCAGTGCTAGAGGACTAGCGGGAGGATCCTACAATGAGCAGTTCTTC.

V and J are TRBV5-1 and TRBJ2-1; maybe TRBD2 (5 bases). The CDR3 totals 15 residues. The V end was cut by 5 bases, the J end by 0 bases, with 12 bases between. Germline lookup yields CDR1 SGHRS and CDR2 YFSETQ. The CDR3 is CASSSSETSYNEQFF. The DNA for the CDR3 is TGCGCCAGCAGTAGTAGCGAGACCTCCTACAATGAGCAGTTCTTC.

This clonotype has only a few counts. This chain links TRBV7-2 with TRBJ1-3; 7 bases agree with TRBD1. The CDR3 covers 16 residues. V dropped 5 bases and J dropped 1; count of bases not matched to a gene: 8. Germline CDR1 reads SGHTA; CDR2 reads FQGNSA. CDR3 residues: CASSPRTGRSGNTIYF. The CDR3 DNA follows: TGTGCCAGCAGCCCGAGGACAGGCCGGTCTGGAAACACCATATATTTT.

This clonotype came up many times. The V and J genes are TRBV15 and TRBJ2-7; a possible D gene is TRBD2 (5 bases). The V end was cut by 3 bases, the J end by 2 bases, with 14 bases between. Germline loops: CDR1 LNHNV, CDR2 YYDKDF (reference sequence). The CDR3 sequence is 15 residues long. CDR3 bases: TGTGCCACCAGCAGGGGCAGTCCCGGGGCCTACGAGCAGTACTTC. Protein: CATSRGSPGAYEQYF.

Worth noting for this clonotype: This may arise from a read error, as a much more abundant clone is one base away. The chain couples TRBV20-1 to TRBJ1-5, with D possibly being TRBD1 (5 bases). CDR1 and CDR2 (germline): DFQATT, SNEGSKA (reference sequence). This CDR3 comprises 15 residues. The CDR3 is CSARELGEFNHPQHF. The CDR3 bases are TGCAGTGCTAGAGAATTGGGGGAGTTCAATCACCCCCAGCATTTT.

This clonotype was counted only a few times. This may be a read error, as it is one base from a much larger clone. The chain combines TRBV6-5 with TRBJ2-4, with D unclear. Judging by the DNA end, TRBJ2-7 fits better; the J call may be wrong. Germline CDR1 MNHEY, CDR2 SVGAGI. This CDR3 has 15 amino acids. Here the CDR3 reads CTSSYSIGSAYEQYF. The CDR3 DNA reads TGTACCAGCAGTTACTCGATAGGCAGCGCCTACGAGCAGTACTTC.

This sequence joins TRBV18 and TRBJ2-1; 8 bases line up with TRBD2. The V and J ends lost 2 bases and 8 bases, in that order; junction bases with no gene match: 17. Looked up from germline, CDR1 is KGHSH and CDR2 is LQKENI. This CDR3 comprises 18 residues. CDR3 sequence: CASSPLGTSSGSKDEQFF. In nucleotides, the CDR3 is TGTGCCAGCTCACCATTGGGGACTAGTTCAGGTTCAAAGGATGAGCAGTTCTTC.

Many counts were recorded for this clonotype. The rearrangement uses TRBV20-1 and TRBJ1-1; D remains unclear. V lost 1 base to trimming and J lost 11 bases, with 14 bases between them. The germline V gene has CDR1 DFQATT and CDR2 SNEGSKA (reference sequence). This CDR3 is built from 12 residues. CDR3 region: CSARANRASAFF. For the CDR3, the DNA is TGCAGTGCTAGAGCCAACCGAGCCTCGGCTTTCTTT.

As regards this clonotype: A read error may explain this, as a much larger clone is one base away. Since no conserved phenylalanine or tryptophan closes the CDR3, a read error is the likely cause. This chain links TRBV6-2 or TRBV6-3 with TRBJ2-5; D gene uncertain. The CDR3 is 12 residues long. Trimming cost V 4 bases and J 1 base, with 4 bases left between them. Germline lookup yields CDR1 MNHEY and CDR2 SVGEGT. CDR3 protein: CASSSFQETQYL. CDR3 nucleotides: TGTGCCAGCAGTTCATTCCAAGAGACCCAGTACCTC.

The rearrangement uses TRBV30 and TRBJ2-5; 11 bases are shared with TRBD2. With 2 bases clipped from V and 5 bases from J, the junction kept 10 bases outside the gene matches. Germline V gene data show CDR1 as GTSNPN and CDR2 as SVGIG (reference sequence). CDR3 size: 16 residues. CDR3 residues: CAWSYGTSGPGETQYF. As DNA, the CDR3 is TGTGCCTGGAGTTATGGGACTAGCGGCCCCGGGGAGACCCAGTACTTC.

A word on this clonotype: A read error may be the cause here, since a much bigger clone is one base away. This sequence joins TRBV27 and TRBJ1-1, with 7 positions matching TRBD1. The germline CDR1 and CDR2 sequences are MNHEY and SMNVEV (reference sequence). CDR3 size: 14 residues. V lost 6 bases, J lost 2 bases, and 6 bases stayed unmatched. In DNA form, the CDR3 reads TGTGCCAGCAGCTTGGGACAGACCAACACTGAAGCTTTCTTT. This sequence encodes CASSLGQTNTEAFF.

The J gene is TRBJ2-2, the V gene TRBV2, with D possibly matching TRBD2 (6 bases). The CDR3 totals 15 residues. V lost 7 bases and J lost 4, with 16 bases in between. Germline V gene data show CDR1 as SNHLY and CDR2 as FYNNEI. DNA of the CDR3: TGTGCCAGCACTATGGGGCGGGGACCCACCGGGGAGCTGTTTTTT. It translates to CASTMGRGPTGELFF.

Only one count was recorded for this clonotype. This may come from a read error, since a much larger clone is one base off. This rearrangement joins TRBV3-1 to TRBJ2-5, with 9 bases matching TRBD1. The length of the CDR3 is 12 residues. Germline CDR1 and CDR2: LGHDT and YNNKEL (reference sequence). The DNA for the CDR3 is TGTGCCAACAGCCCCGGACAGGGGAAGCAGTACTTC. The encoded protein is CANSPGQGKQYF.

The table lists this clonotype with many counts. The chain links TRBV28 to TRBJ1-1, with 7 bases fitting TRBD1. The CDR3 runs to 15 residues. Trimming at V came to 3 bases and at J to 8 bases, leaving 12 bases not matched to a gene. In germline, CDR1 is MDHEN, CDR2 SYDVKM. DNA for the CDR3: TGTGCCAGCAGTTTTTTCGGCGGGACAGCCAACGAAGCTTTCTTT. It encodes CASSFFGGTANEAFF.

This clonotype was recorded many times. The V and J genes are TRBV7-2 and TRBJ2-1; D is ambiguous. Germline CDR1 SGHTA, CDR2 FQGNSA. There are 14 residues in the CDR3. V was shortened by 0 bases and J by 6 bases, with 9 bases between the two germline ends. The CDR3 DNA follows: TGTGCCAGCAGCTTAGCGGGATCGGTCAATGAGCAGTTCTTC. Translation gives CASSLAGSVNEQFF.

Regarding this clonotype: A read error may explain this, as a much larger clone is one base away. The rearrangement joins TRBV15 to TRBJ2-5, with a weak D call TRBD2 (5 bases). There are 12 residues in the CDR3. V was pared by 3 bases and J by 11 bases, with 13 bases between. Germline-derived CDR1 and CDR2 are LNHNV and YYDKDF (reference sequence). The DNA of the CDR3 is TGTGCCACCAGCAGGGCCGGGAATGAGCAGTACTTC. Protein: CATSRAGNEQYF.

This clonotype occurred a few times. The rearrangement joins TRBV20-1 to TRBJ1-4; TRBD1 matches at 9 bases. V trimming: 6 bases; J trimming: 4 bases; junction bases outside the gene matches: 3. The CDR3 totals 13 residues. In germline, CDR1 is DFQATT, CDR2 SNEGSKA (reference sequence). The CDR3 sequence: CSALTGGNEKLFF. CDR3 sequence (DNA): TGCAGTGCGTTGACAGGGGGTAATGAAAAACTGTTTTTT.

The sample holds a few counts of this clonotype. The J gene is TRBJ2-3, the V gene TRBV12-5; D is uncertain. CDR1 is LGHNT and CDR2 is FRNRAP in the germline V gene. Trimming removed 0 bases from V and 0 bases from J, with 13 bases in between. The CDR3 has 17 amino acids. CDR3 sequence reads: CASGLVSAAYSTDTQYF. For the CDR3, the DNA is TGTGCTAGTGGTTTGGTATCGGCCGCATATAGCACAGATACGCAGTATTTT.

The genes are TRBV24-1 and TRBJ1-5, with D possibly matching TRBD1 (5 bases). V lost 4 bases and J 7 bases, leaving 13 bases between the germline ends. Germline V gives CDR1 KGHDR, CDR2 SFDVKD. This CDR3 is built from 14 residues. The CDR3 DNA sequence: TGTGCCACCAGTGAGTCCGGGGGTGACCAGCCCCAGCATTTT. This codes for CATSESGGDQPQHF.

The chain employs TRBV5-1 and TRBJ1-1, with D perhaps TRBD1 (6 bases). This CDR3 contains 14 residues. Trimming stripped 0 bases from V and 3 bases from J, with 9 bases between. The germline V gene has CDR1 SGHRS and CDR2 YFSETQ. CDR3 nucleotides: TGCGCCAGCAGCTTGGATGGGGGCCACACTGAAGCTTTCTTT. Protein: CASSLDGGHTEAFF.

This chain joins TRBV5-1 and TRBJ1-4; D uncertain. The length of the CDR3 is 15 residues. Germline-derived CDR1 and CDR2 are SGHRS and YFSETQ. Trimming removed 4 bases from V and 8 bases from J, with 18 bases in between. CDR3 in DNA: TGCGCCAGCAGCGACTATGACGGGCGGCGGGAAAAACTGTTTTTT. It yields the protein CASSDYDGRREKLFF. Looking up the rest from reference TRBV5-1 and TRBJ1-4 gives the full variable domain: KAGVTQTPRYLIKTRGQQVTLSCSPISGHRSVSWYQQTPGQGLQFLFEYFSETQRNKGNFPGRFSGRQFSNSRSEMNVSTLELGDSALYLCASSDYDGRREKLFFGSGTQLSVL.